This entry concerns a single T cell receptor beta chain. The antigen is unknown. The CDR3 end shows no conserved phenylalanine or tryptophan, and so a read error is likely. Diagnostic decisions used clinical symptoms, serum thyroxine and TRAb, thyroid ultrasound and orbital computed tomography. These data are taken from a study of T cells in Graves' hyperthyroidism and ophthalmopathy. The wider study: Peripheral blood collection took place at initial diagnosis, before any treatment. Study-level findings and limits: Blood held most thyroid clonotypes expanded above 0.001 frequency.

V shed 2 bases, J shed 5 bases, and the junction held 8 bases outside the gene matches. The CDR3 runs 14 residues. Germline loops: CDR1 GTSNPN, CDR2 SVGIG (reference sequence). The source material, RNA transcripts, was used to amplify TCR beta CDR3 regions. The HTBI set primed first-round TCR CDR3 RT-PCR. Each CDR3 protein gets one entry after TCRdb re-called the multiplex PCR reads with MiXCR. The sample lists approximately 400,000 distinct CDR3 sequences, 11% to 15% occurring once. This TCR was recovered from a man aged 45-60 years with Graves' ophthalmopathy. The chain couples TRBV30 to TRBJ2-5; 7 nucleotides match TRBD1. Sequencing was performed on blood. The CDR3 region is CAWSPLTGWETQYL. CDR3 nucleotides: TGTGCCTGGAGTCCACTGACAGGGTGGGAGACCCAGTACCTC.